One and the same sample provided the 30 T cell receptor beta chains below, sequenced in a study of CD8 T cells in Susac syndrome. A quantity of about 0.5 to 1 ug RNA underwent reverse transcription using random hexamers. TCRdb passed the immunoSEQ multiplex PCR reads through MiXCR, listing each CDR3 protein once. The table records 100,000 or so distinct CDR3 sequences, 80% to 95% of them present only once. Source material: CD8+ T cells from PBMCs. These receptor sequences come from a human donor in good health.

This clonotype was seen a single time. The chain is built from TRBV12-3 or TRBV12-4 and TRBJ2-3; D might be TRBD1 (5 bases). V dropped 6 bases and J dropped 6 bases, with 10 bases sitting between them. This CDR3 spans 12 amino acids. This CDR3 reads CASSLWGDTQYF. CDR3 bases: TGTGCCAGCAGCCTCTGGGGCGATACGCAGTATTTT.

This chain connects TRBV30 to TRBJ1-5; 9 bases map to TRBD1. After removal of 3 bases from V and 4 bases from J, the junction contained 4 bases not matched to a gene. Germline values: CDR1 GTSNPN, CDR2 SVGIG (reference sequence). This CDR3 is 14 amino acids long. This chain's CDR3 is CAWSSGQGNQPQHF. CDR3 DNA sequence: TGTGCCTGGAGCTCCGGACAGGGGAATCAGCCCCAGCATTTT.

This chain joins TRBV3-1 and TRBJ2-2; D uncertain. Germline V gene data show CDR1 as LGHDT and CDR2 as YNNKEL (reference sequence). V was cut by 0 bases and J by 8 bases, with 1 base left in between. This CDR3 spans 11 amino acids. CDR3 sequence reads: CASSQEGELFF. CDR3 nucleotide sequence: TGTGCCAGCAGCCAAGAGGGGGAGCTGTTTTTT.

The chain combines TRBV14 with TRBJ1-2; no firm D call. The CDR3 runs 15 residues. V lost 4 bases and J lost 4, with 16 bases in between. CDR1 SGHDN and CDR2 FVKESK come from the germline V gene. CDR3 bases: TGTGCCAGCAGCCTGGGGAACCACCTTTTCTATGGCTACACCTTC. Encoded protein: CASSLGNHLFYGYTF.

J is TRBJ1-5 and V is TRBV7-2; maybe TRBD1 (5 bases). The CDR3 length is 16 residues. Germline V lookup: CDR1 SGHTA, CDR2 FQGNSA. The V end was cut by 1 base, the J end by 4 bases, with 14 bases between. The CDR3 coding sequence is TGTGCCAGCAGCTTAGGGCCAGGGACGGGGAATCAGCCCCAGCATTTT. This codes for CASSLGPGTGNQPQHF. Full variable domain (missing parts from reference TRBV7-2 and TRBJ1-5): GAGVSQSPSNKVTEKGKDVELRCDPISGHTALYWYRQSLGQGLEFLIYFQGNSAPDKSGLPSDRFSAERTGGSVSTLTIQRTQQEDSAVYLCASSLGPGTGNQPQHFGDGTRLSIL.

Written as DNA, the CDR3 is TGTGCCAGCAGCTGGTCCCGTGAATCAAGGGGACTAGCGGGGATACAGACCCAGTACTTC. Translating it yields CASSWSRESRGLAGIQTQYF. The rearrangement uses TRBV11-2 and TRBJ2-5; TRBD2 matches 13 bases. The trim removed 4 bases at V and 6 bases at J, leaving 20 bases unmatched. Germline V gene data show CDR1 as SGHAT and CDR2 as FQNNGV. The CDR3 has 20 residues.

This clonotype was seen only once. Here the CDR3 DNA reads TGTGCCAGCAGTGAAATCTCTGCGGAGAACTACGAGCAGTACTTC. Protein: CASSEISAENYEQYF. V is TRBV2 and J is TRBJ2-7; the D is unclear. Trimming stripped 2 bases from V and 3 bases from J, with 14 bases between. The CDR3 covers 15 residues. Germline values: CDR1 SNHLY, CDR2 FYNNEI.

The chain links TRBV29-1 to TRBJ1-2; 7 bases are a match to TRBD1. The germline gives CDR1 SQVTM, CDR2 ANQGSEA. CDR3 length: 15 amino acids. V was pared by 7 bases and J by 0 bases, with 11 bases of the junction left unmatched. The CDR3 DNA follows: TGCAGCGCAGGAACAGGGGTACCGACTAACTATGGCTACACCTTC. It specifies CSAGTGVPTNYGYTF.

The chain uses TRBV6-4 and TRBJ2-6, with D perhaps matching TRBD2 (6 bases). Trimming shortened V by 6 bases and J by 4 bases, and 13 bases separated the two germline ends. CDR3 length: 15 amino acids. The germline V gene has CDR1 MRHNA and CDR2 SNTAGT. CDR3 DNA sequence: TGTGCCAGCAGCCGGACTACTACAGGGGCCAACGTCCTGACTTTC. This codes for CASSRTTTGANVLTF.

The gene calls are TRBV19 and TRBJ2-1, with D unclear. The CDR3 contains 13 residues. Germline-derived CDR1 and CDR2 are LNHDA and SQIVND (reference sequence). V was clipped by 3 bases and J by 9 bases, with 12 bases between them. CDR3 sequence reads: CASSILAPREQFF. The CDR3, as DNA: TGTGCCAGTAGTATCCTTGCACCTCGTGAGCAGTTCTTC.

The chain is built from TRBV7-2 and TRBJ1-2, with D uncertain. The ends were cut back, 5 bases at V and 0 bases at J, with 13 bases in the middle. The germline V gene encodes CDR1 SGHTA and CDR2 FQGNSA. The CDR3 loop spans 15 amino acids. Here the CDR3 reads CASSPPWPPNYGYTF. The CDR3 coding sequence is TGTGCCAGCAGCCCACCCTGGCCACCTAACTATGGCTACACCTTC.

The chain recombines TRBV10-3 with TRBJ2-7; the match to TRBD2 covers 8 bases. Germline assignment: CDR1 ENHRY and CDR2 SYGVKD. There are 13 residues in the CDR3. The junction had 3 bases not matched to a gene; V was cut back by 3 bases and J by 5 bases. The CDR3 reads CAISEGRGDEQYF. CDR3 nucleotide sequence: TGTGCCATCAGTGAAGGGCGGGGGGACGAGCAGTACTTC.

The V call is TRBV6-1, the J call TRBJ1-2; D is unclear. Germline CDR1 is MNHNS and CDR2 is SASEGT. V shed 6 bases and J shed 8 bases, with 28 bases lying between them. The CDR3 length is 17 residues. CDR3 residues: CASSAAAPGFQGDGYTF. The CDR3 DNA reads as TGTGCCAGCAGCGCTGCGGCCCCGGGCTTCCAAGGCGACGGCTACACCTTC.

The chain employs TRBV7-8 and TRBJ2-3; unclear D gene. The ends were cut back, 2 bases at V and 2 bases at J, with 2 bases in the middle. Looked up from germline, CDR1 is SGHVS and CDR2 is FQNEAQ. This CDR3 spans 12 amino acids. This chain's CDR3 is CASSLITDTQYF. In nucleotides, the CDR3 is TGTGCCAGCAGCTTAATCACAGATACGCAGTATTTT.

V usage is TRBV3-1 and J usage is TRBJ2-2, with D hard to call. CDR1 and CDR2 from the germline V gene are LGHDT and YNNKEL (reference sequence). V lost 1 base and J lost 3, with 12 bases in between. The CDR3 is 16 amino acids. This CDR3 is CASSQGAPGDTGELFF. DNA of the CDR3: TGTGCCAGCAGCCAAGGGGCCCCTGGGGACACCGGGGAGCTGTTTTTT.

The chain joins TRBV5-1 to TRBJ2-3, with 7 bases aligning to TRBD1. The V gene's germline CDR1 is SGHRS and CDR2 YFSETQ. The CDR3 extends over 15 amino acids. The V and J ends lost 4 bases and 5 bases, in that order; junction bases with no gene match: 10. DNA for the CDR3: TGCGCCAGCAGCCTCGACACCACAGGGGTAGATACGCAGTATTTT. Its protein product is CASSLDTTGVDTQYF.

The J gene is TRBJ1-4, the V gene TRBV29-1, with D tentatively TRBD1 (6 bases). CDR1 and CDR2 (germline): SQVTM, ANQGSEA. The CDR3 consists of 17 residues. The germline V and J ends were trimmed by 7 bases and 6 bases, with 27 bases remaining between them. This CDR3 is CSALIIVQQGFYEKLFF. In DNA, the CDR3 is TGCAGCGCCTTGATTATTGTTCAACAGGGTTTCTATGAAAAACTGTTTTTT.

J is TRBJ2-3 and V is TRBV5-5, with 7 bases matching TRBD2. J lost 2 bases, V lost 0 bases, and 6 bases had no gene match. The germline gives CDR1 SGHKS, CDR2 YYEKEE (reference sequence). This CDR3 region has 16 residues. CDR3 bases: TGTGCCAGCAGCTTGGGCCCTAGCGGACCCACAGATACGCAGTATTTT. It specifies CASSLGPSGPTDTQYF. Filled out from reference TRBV5-5 and TRBJ2-3, the complete variable domain reads DAGVTQSPTHLIKTRGQQVTLRCSPISGHKSVSWYQQVLGQGPQFIFQYYEKEERGRGNFPDRFSARQFPNYSSELNVNALLLGDSALYLCASSLGPSGPTDTQYFGPGTRLTVL.

V and J are TRBV7-6 and TRBJ2-7, with no clear D. This CDR3 has 14 residues. The ends were cut back, 0 bases at V and 2 bases at J, with 8 bases in the middle. In germline, CDR1 is SGHVS, CDR2 FNYEAQ. CDR3 amino acids: CASSLAPQTYEQYF. CDR3 nucleotides: TGTGCCAGCAGCTTAGCGCCGCAGACCTACGAGCAGTACTTC.

This chain joins TRBV5-5 and TRBJ2-5, with a tentative D call TRBD1 (8 bases). CDR1 and CDR2 from the germline V gene are SGHKS and YYEKEE (reference sequence). Trimming pared 4 bases from V and 3 bases from J, leaving 19 bases between. There are 16 residues in the CDR3. The CDR3 DNA is TGTGCCAGCAGCCTAGGCACAGGGGGGAGGGAAGAGACCCAGTACTTC. It specifies CASSLGTGGREETQYF.

This clonotype was seen a handful of times. V is TRBV6-2 or TRBV6-3 and J is TRBJ2-7; D may match TRBD1 or TRBD2 (6 bases each). The germline V and J ends were trimmed by 6 bases and 3 bases, with 15 bases remaining between them. This CDR3 has 14 amino acids. CDR1 and CDR2 from the germline V gene are MNHEY and SVGEGT. CDR3: CASSQPEGVYEQYF. CDR3 coding DNA: TGTGCCAGCAGCCAACCGGAGGGGGTCTACGAGCAGTACTTC.

The chain carries TRBV27 and TRBJ2-1, with D perhaps matching TRBD2 (5 bases). Trimming took off 5 bases at V and 2 bases at J, with 10 bases between the two ends. The length of the CDR3 is 14 residues. The germline V gene encodes CDR1 MNHEY and CDR2 SMNVEV (reference sequence). Here the CDR3 DNA reads TGTGCCAGCAGTGGCGGGCCAGCCTACAATGAGCAGTTCTTC. This encodes CASSGGPAYNEQFF.

The V and J genes are TRBV4-1 and TRBJ1-4, with 10 bases that match TRBD1. V dropped 2 bases and J dropped 8; count of bases not matched to a gene: 5. This CDR3 comprises 15 residues. Germline CDR1 and CDR2: MGHRA and YSYEKL. The CDR3 bases are TGCGCCAGCAGCCAAACCGGGACAGGGGCGGAAAAACTGTTTTTT. Protein sequence: CASSQTGTGAEKLFF.

This clonotype has only one observation. This chain joins TRBV6-2 or TRBV6-3 and TRBJ2-5; 8 nucleotides line up with TRBD1. Germline loops: CDR1 MNHEY, CDR2 SVGEGT. The CDR3 sequence is 14 residues long. J lost 3 bases, V lost 5 bases, and 5 bases had no gene match. CDR3 region: CASSGRGREETQYF. DNA for the CDR3: TGTGCCAGCAGTGGCAGGGGGCGCGAAGAGACCCAGTACTTC.

V gene TRBV18 combines with J gene TRBJ2-7; the match to TRBD1 covers 7 bases. The V gene's germline CDR1 is KGHSH and CDR2 LQKENI. V lost 3 bases, J lost 2 bases, and 4 bases stayed unmatched. The CDR3 is 14 amino acids. For the CDR3, the DNA is TGTGCCAGCTCACCTGAGCAGGGGGCCTACGAGCAGTACTTC. It yields the protein CASSPEQGAYEQYF.

The chain carries TRBV11-1 and TRBJ1-1, with 12 bases matching TRBD1. Looked up from germline, CDR1 is SGHAT and CDR2 is FQDESV (reference sequence). This CDR3 is 14 amino acids long. V gave up 6 bases and J gave up 4 bases; unmatched junction bases: 3. CDR3 sequence (DNA): TGTGCCAGCAGTCGGGACAGGGGGCTCACTGAAGCTTTCTTT. It translates to CASSRDRGLTEAFF.

The rearrangement links TRBV30 to TRBJ1-1; D perhaps matches TRBD1 (6 bases). CDR1 is GTSNPN and CDR2 is SVGIG in the germline V gene (reference sequence). The germline V and J ends were trimmed by 3 bases and 1 base, with 9 bases remaining between them. The CDR3 consists of 13 residues. The CDR3 sequence is CAWRVTGNTEAFF. DNA for the CDR3: TGTGCCTGGAGGGTGACAGGGAACACTGAAGCTTTCTTT.

The chain combines TRBV19 with TRBJ1-2; the D gene is possibly TRBD1 (5 bases). The CDR3 spans 13 residues. V gave up 8 bases and J gave up 4 bases, with 14 bases separating them. Looked up from germline, CDR1 is LNHDA and CDR2 is SQIVND (reference sequence). The CDR3 spells CASPAGGFYGYTF. In DNA form, the CDR3 reads TGTGCCAGTCCCGCGGGGGGGTTCTATGGCTACACCTTC.

This clonotype was seen only once. V gene TRBV6-2 or TRBV6-3 combines with J gene TRBJ2-2; TRBD1 might be the D (6 bases). The germline gives CDR1 MNHEY, CDR2 SVGEGT. Trimming left V 2 bases short and J 5 bases short, with 15 bases between. This CDR3 contains 16 residues. The CDR3 loop reads CASSYGRGIDTGELFF. The CDR3, as DNA: TGTGCCAGCAGTTACGGCAGGGGAATTGATACCGGGGAGCTGTTTTTT.

Only a few counts were recorded for this clonotype. This chain uses TRBV20-1 with TRBJ2-7, with TRBD1 identical over 9 bases. This CDR3 has 14 amino acids. Germline V lookup: CDR1 DFQATT, CDR2 SNEGSKA (reference sequence). V trimming: 6 bases; J trimming: 2 bases; junction bases outside the gene matches: 8. The CDR3 DNA follows: TGCAGTGCGATCCCGGGACAGGGAACCTACGAGCAGTACTTC. It encodes CSAIPGQGTYEQYF.